Included here is one T cell receptor (gamma chain) sequence, with context. Its target is unknown. Losses at the gene ends were 1 base for V and 8 bases for J; bases not matched to a gene: 14. CDR3 length equals 15 residues. Germline loops: CDR1 GITISATS, CDR2 ISYDGTV (reference sequence). This entry is derived from a study of gamma delta lymphoproliferative disorders and STAT genes. Study-wide findings and caveats: Gamma repertoires grouped patients separately from controls; delta repertoires showed no separation. Low-frequency NGS calls may be less specific; leukemic clone sharing needs confirmation.

The receptor sequences were amplified from genomic DNA of peripheral blood mononuclear cells. Patients who were sequenced were a median roughly 62 years old. TCRdb made new clone calls on the multiplex PCR reads using CATT. The sample yields some 450 gamma-chain clones, roughly a sixth seen once. V and J are TRGV9 and TRGJ1 or TRGJ2. The J gene, missing from TCRdb, was assigned here through DNA to germline matching. The receptor was isolated from a human donor with gamma-delta T-cell large granular lymphocyte leukemia. Sample: blood. CDR3 amino acids: CALWEVIEGRDKKLF. CDR3 bases: TGTGCCTTGTGGGAGGTTATTGAAGGAAGAGATAAGAAACTCTTT.